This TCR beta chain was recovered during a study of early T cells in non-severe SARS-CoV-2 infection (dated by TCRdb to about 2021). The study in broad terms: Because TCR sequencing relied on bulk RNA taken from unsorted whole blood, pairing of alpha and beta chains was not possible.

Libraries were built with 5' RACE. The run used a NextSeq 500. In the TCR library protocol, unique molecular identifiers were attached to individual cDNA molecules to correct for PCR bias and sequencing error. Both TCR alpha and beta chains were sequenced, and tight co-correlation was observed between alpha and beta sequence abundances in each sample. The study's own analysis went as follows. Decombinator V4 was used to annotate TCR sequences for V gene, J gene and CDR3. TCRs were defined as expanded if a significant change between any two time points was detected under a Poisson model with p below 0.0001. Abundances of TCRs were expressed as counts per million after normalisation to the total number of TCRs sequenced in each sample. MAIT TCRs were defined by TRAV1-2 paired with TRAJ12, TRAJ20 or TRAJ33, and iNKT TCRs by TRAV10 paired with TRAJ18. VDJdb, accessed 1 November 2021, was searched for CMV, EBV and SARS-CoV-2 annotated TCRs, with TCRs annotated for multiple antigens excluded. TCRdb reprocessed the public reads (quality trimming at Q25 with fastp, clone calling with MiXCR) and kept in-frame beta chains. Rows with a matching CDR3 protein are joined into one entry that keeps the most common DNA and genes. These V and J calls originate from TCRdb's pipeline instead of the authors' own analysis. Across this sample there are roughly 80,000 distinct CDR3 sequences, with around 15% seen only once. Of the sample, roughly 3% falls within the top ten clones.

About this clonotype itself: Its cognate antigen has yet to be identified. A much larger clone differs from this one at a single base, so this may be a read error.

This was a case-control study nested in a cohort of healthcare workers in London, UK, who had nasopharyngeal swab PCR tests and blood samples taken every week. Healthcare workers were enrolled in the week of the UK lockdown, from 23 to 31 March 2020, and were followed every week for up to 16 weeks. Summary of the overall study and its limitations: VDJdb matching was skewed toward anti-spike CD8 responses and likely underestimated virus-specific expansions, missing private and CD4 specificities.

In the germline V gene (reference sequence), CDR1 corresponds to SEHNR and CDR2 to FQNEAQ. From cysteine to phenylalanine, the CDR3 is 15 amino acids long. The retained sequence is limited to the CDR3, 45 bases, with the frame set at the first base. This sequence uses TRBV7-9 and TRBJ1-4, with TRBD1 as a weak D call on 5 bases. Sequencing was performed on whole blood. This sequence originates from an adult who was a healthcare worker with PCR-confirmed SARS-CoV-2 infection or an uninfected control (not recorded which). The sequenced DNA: TGTGCCAGCAACTTAGCGCGGTCAGGGAATGAAAAACTGTTTTTT. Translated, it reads CASNLARSGNEKLFF. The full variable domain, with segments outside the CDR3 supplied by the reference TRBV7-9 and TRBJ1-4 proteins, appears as DTGVSQNPRHKITKRGQNVTFRCDPISEHNRLYWYRQTLGQGPEFLTYFQNEAQLEKSRLLSDRFSAERPKGSFSTLEIQRTEQGDSAMYLCASNLARSGNEKLFFGSGTQLSVL.